Described below is a single T cell receptor beta chain sequence and its context. Its matching antigen is unknown. The CDR3 is made up of 15 amino acids. Germline-derived CDR1 and CDR2 are MNHEY and SMNVEV (reference sequence). The V segment lost 3 bases and the J segment 5 bases; nucleotides outside the gene matches: 1. These data are taken from a study of T cell responses to AZD1222 COVID-19 vaccine. Study outcomes and limitations: An increase in Spike-specific TCR breadth and depth was observed after two AZD1222 doses. In the spike-specific TCR repertoire, nearly half reportedly target unmutated variant regions. Donors in the cohort were predominantly white British and more often female, and clonal diversity was possibly underestimated.

Sequenced by immunoSEQ multiplex PCR; TCRdb stores in-frame clones only, minus some. The sample carries about 160,000 clones, 90% to 95% recorded once. Analysis merged second doses at about 4 or about 12 weeks. Sequencing was performed on peripheral blood, taken 28 days after the second AZD1222 dose. The chain combines TRBV27 with TRBJ2-3; 14 bases are shared with TRBD2. The TCR was taken from an adult who received the AZD1222 COVID-19 vaccine. The CDR3 here is CASSLGLAGEDTQYF. In nucleotides, the CDR3 is TGTGCCAGCAGTTTGGGACTAGCGGGAGAAGATACGCAGTATTTT.